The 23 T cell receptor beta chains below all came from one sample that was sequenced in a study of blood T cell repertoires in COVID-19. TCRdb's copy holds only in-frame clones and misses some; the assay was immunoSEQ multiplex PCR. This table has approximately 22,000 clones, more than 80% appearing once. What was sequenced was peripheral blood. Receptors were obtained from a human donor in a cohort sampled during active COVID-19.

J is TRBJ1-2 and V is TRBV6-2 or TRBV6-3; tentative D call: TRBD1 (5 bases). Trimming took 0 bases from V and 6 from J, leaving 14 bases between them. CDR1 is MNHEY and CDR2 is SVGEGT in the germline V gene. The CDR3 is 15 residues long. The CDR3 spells CASSYSSGPGDGYTF. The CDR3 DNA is TGTGCCAGCAGTTACTCGTCCGGGCCGGGGGATGGCTACACCTTC.

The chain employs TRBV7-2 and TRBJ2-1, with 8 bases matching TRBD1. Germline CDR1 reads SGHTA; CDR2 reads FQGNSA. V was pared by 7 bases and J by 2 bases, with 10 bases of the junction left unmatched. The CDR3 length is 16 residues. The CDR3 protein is CASTTKDREAYNEQFF. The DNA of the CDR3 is TGTGCCAGCACCACCAAGGACAGGGAAGCCTACAATGAGCAGTTCTTC.

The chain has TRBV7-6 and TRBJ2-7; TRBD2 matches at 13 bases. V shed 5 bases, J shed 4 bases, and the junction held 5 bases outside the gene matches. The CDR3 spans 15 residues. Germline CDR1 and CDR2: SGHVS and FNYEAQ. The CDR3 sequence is CASSAGTSGEYEQYF. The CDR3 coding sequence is TGTGCCAGCAGCGCGGGGACTAGCGGGGAGTACGAGCAGTACTTC.

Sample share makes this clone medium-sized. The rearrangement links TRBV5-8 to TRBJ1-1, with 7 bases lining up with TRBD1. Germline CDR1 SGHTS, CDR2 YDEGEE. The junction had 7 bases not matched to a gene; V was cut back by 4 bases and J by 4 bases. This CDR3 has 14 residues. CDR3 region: CASSPTGLATEAFF. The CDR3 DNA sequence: TGTGCCAGCAGCCCGACAGGGTTGGCCACTGAAGCTTTCTTT.

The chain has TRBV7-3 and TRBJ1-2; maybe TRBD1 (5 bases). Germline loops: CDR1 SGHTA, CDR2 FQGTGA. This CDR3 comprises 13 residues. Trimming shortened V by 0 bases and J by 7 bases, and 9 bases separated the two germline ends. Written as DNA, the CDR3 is TGTGCCAGCAGCTTAACGGGGGAGGCTGGCTACACCTTC. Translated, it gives CASSLTGEAGYTF. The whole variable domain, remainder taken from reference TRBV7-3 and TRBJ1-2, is GAGVSQTPSNKVTEKGKYVELRCDPISGHTALYWYRQSLGQGPEFLIYFQGTGAADDSGLPNDRFFAVRPEGSVSTLKIQRTERGDSAVYLCASSLTGEAGYTFGSGTRLTVV.

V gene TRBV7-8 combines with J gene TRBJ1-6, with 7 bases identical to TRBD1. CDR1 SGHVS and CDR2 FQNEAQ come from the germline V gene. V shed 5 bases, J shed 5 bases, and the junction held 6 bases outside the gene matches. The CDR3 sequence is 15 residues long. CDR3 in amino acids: CASSLQGVNNSPLHF. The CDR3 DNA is TGTGCCAGCAGCCTGCAGGGGGTAAATAATTCACCCCTCCACTTT.

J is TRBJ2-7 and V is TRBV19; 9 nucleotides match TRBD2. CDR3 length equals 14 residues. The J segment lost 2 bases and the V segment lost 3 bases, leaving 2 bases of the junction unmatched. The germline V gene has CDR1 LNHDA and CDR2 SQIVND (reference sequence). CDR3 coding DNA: TGTGCCAGTAGTATGCTAGCGGGACCCTACGAGCAGTACTTC. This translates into CASSMLAGPYEQYF.

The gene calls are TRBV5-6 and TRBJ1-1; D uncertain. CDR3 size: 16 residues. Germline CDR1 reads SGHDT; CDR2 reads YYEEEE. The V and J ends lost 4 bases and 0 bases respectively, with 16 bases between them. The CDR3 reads CASSLGEIPMNTEAFF. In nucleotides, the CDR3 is TGTGCCAGCAGCCTGGGAGAGATCCCCATGAACACTGAAGCTTTCTTT.

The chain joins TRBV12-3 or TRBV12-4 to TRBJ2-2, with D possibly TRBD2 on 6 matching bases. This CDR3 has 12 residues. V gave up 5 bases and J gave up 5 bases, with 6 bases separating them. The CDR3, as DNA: TGTGCCAGCAGTCGGGGGACCGGGGAGCTGTTTTTT. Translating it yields CASSRGTGELFF.

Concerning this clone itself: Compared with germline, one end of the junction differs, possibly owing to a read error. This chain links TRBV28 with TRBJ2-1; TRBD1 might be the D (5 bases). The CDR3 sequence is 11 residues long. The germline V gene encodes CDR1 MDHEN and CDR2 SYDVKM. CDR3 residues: CASTIGHVEIF. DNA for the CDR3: TGTGCCAGCACCATCGGACATGTTGAGATCTTC. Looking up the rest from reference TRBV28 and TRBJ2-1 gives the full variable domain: DVKVTQSSRYLVKRTGEKVFLECVQDMDHENMFWYRQDPGLGLRLIYFSYDVKMKEKGDIPEGYSVSREKKERFSLILESASTNQTSMYLCASTIGHVEIFGPGTRLTVL.

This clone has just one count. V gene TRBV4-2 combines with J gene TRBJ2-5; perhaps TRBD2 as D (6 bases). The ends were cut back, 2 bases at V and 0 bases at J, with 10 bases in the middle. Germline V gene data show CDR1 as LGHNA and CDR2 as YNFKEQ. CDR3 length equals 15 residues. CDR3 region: CASSQTRDYQETQYF. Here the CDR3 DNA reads TGTGCCAGCAGCCAAACGAGGGACTACCAAGAGACCCAGTACTTC.

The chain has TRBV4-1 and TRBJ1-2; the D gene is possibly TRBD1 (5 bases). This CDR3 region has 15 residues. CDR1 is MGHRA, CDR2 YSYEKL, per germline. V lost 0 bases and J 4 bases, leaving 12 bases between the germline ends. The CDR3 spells CASSQEGGTVYGYTF. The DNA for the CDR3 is TGCGCCAGCAGCCAAGAGGGCGGGACTGTCTATGGCTACACCTTC.

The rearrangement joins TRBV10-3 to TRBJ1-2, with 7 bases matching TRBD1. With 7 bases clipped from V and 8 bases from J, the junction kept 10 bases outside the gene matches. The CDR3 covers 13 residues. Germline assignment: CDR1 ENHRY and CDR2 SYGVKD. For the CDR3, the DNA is TGTGCCATCACCCCCGGACAGGCTAACGGCTACACCTTC. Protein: CAITPGQANGYTF.

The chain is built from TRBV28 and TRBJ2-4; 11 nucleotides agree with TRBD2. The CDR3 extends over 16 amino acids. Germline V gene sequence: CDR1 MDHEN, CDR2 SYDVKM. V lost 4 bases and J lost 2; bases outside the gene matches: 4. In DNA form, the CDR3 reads TGTGCCAGCAGTTCCTTGACTAGCGGGACCAAAAACATTCAGTACTTC. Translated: CASSSLTSGTKNIQYF.

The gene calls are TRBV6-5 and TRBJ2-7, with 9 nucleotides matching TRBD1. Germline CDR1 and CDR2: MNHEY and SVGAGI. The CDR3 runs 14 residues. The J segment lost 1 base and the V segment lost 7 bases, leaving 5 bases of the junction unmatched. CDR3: CASTPGTGSYEQYF. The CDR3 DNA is TGTGCCAGCACTCCCGGGACAGGGTCCTACGAGCAGTACTTC.

The CDR3 protein is CATHVFPGHHYNEQFF. The CDR3, as DNA: TGTGCCACGCACGTTTTCCCGGGACACCACTACAATGAGCAGTTCTTC. This chain connects TRBV24-1 to TRBJ2-1; TRBD1 is a possible D gene (6 bases). The CDR3 loop spans 16 amino acids. With 10 bases removed from V and 3 bases from J, the gap between germline ends came to 21 bases. The germline gives CDR1 KGHDR, CDR2 SFDVKD.

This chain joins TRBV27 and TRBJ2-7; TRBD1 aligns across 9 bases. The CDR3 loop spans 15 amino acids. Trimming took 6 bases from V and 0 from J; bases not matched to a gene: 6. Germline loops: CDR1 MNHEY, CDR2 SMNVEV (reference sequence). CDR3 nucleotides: TGTGCCAGCAGCTTTGGGACAGGGAACTCCTACGAGCAGTACTTC. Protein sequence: CASSFGTGNSYEQYF.

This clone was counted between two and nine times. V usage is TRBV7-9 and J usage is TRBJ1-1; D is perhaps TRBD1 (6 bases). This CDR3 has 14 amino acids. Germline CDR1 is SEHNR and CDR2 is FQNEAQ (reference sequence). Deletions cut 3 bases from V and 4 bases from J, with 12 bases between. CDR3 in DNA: TGTGCCAGCAGCTTCACAGGGCAAGGCACTGAAGCTTTCTTT. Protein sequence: CASSFTGQGTEAFF.

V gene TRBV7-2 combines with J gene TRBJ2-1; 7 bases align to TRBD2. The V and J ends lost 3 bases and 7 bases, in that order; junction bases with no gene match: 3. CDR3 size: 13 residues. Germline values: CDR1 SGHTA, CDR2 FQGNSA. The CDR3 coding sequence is TGTGCCAGCAGCTTTACGGGAGGTAATGAGCAGTTCTTC. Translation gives CASSFTGGNEQFF.

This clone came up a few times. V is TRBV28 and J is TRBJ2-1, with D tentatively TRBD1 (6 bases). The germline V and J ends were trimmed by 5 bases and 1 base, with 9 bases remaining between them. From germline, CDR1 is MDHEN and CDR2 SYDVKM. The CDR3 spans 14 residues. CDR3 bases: TGTGCCAGCAGTCCACAGGGTTCCTACAATGAGCAGTTCTTC. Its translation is CASSPQGSYNEQFF.

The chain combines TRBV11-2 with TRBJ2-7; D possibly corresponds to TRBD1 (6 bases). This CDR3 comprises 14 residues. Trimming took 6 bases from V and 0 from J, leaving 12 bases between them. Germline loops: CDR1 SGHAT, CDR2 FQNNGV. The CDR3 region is CASRQGHSSYEQYF. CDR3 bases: TGTGCCAGCAGACAGGGACATAGCTCCTACGAGCAGTACTTC.

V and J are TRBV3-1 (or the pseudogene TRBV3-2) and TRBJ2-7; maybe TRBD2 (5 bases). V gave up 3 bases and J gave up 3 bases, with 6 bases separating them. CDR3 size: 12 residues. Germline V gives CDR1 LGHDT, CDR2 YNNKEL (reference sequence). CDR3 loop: CASSQGVYEQYF. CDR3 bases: TGTGCCAGCAGCCAGGGAGTCTACGAGCAGTACTTC.

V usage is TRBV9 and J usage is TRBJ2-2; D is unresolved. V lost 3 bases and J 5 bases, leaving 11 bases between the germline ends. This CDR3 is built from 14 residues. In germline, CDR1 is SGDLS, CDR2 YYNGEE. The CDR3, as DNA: TGTGCCAGCAGCGCGAGCCTTATGACCGGGGAGCTGTTTTTT. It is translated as CASSASLMTGELFF.